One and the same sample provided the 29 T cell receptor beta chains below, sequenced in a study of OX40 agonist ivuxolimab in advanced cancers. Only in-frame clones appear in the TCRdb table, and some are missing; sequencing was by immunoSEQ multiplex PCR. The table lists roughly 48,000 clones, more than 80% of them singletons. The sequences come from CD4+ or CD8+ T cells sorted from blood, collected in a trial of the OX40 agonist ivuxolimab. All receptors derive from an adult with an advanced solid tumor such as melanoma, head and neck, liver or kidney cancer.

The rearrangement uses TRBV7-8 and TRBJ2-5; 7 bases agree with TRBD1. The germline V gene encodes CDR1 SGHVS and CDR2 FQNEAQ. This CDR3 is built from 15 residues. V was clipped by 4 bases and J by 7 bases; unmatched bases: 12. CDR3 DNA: TGTGCCAGCAGCTCCGCCGGGACAGCCGTAGGGACCCAGTACTTC. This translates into CASSSAGTAVGTQYF.

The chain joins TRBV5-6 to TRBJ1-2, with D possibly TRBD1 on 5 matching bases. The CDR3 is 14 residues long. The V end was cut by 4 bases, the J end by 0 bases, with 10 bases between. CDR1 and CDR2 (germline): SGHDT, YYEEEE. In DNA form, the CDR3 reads TGTGCCAGCAGCCCCGGGGCGGCTAACTATGGCTACACCTTC. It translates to CASSPGAANYGYTF.

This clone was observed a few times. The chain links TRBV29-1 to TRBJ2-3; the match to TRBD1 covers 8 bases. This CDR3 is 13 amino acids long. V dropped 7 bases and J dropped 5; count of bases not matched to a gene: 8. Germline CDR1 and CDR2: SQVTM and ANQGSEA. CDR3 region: CSAASTGGDTQYF. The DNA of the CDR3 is TGCAGCGCCGCAAGTACAGGGGGAGATACGCAGTATTTT.

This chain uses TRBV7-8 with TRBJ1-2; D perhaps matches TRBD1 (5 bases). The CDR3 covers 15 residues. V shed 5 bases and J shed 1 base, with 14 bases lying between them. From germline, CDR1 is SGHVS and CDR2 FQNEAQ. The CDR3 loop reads CASSTRGNRNYGYTF. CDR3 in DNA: TGTGCCAGCAGCACACGGGGGAATCGTAACTATGGCTACACCTTC. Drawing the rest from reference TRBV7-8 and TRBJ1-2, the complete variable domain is GAGVSQSPRYKVAKRGQDVALRCDPISGHVSLFWYQQALGQGPEFLTYFQNEAQLDKSGLPSDRFFAERPEGSVSTLKIQRTQQEDSAVYLCASSTRGNRNYGYTFGSGTRLTVV.

The CDR3 DNA is TGTGCCATCAGTGACCCGAGTGTGGGGGGCAGCTACGAGCAGTACTTC. Translating it yields CAISDPSVGGSYEQYF. The rearrangement links TRBV10-3 to TRBJ2-7; D could derive from TRBD1 or TRBD2 (6 bases each). Germline CDR1 reads ENHRY; CDR2 reads SYGVKD. The CDR3 spans 16 residues. Between the trimmed V and J ends, which lost 3 bases and 3 bases, there was a span of 18 bases.

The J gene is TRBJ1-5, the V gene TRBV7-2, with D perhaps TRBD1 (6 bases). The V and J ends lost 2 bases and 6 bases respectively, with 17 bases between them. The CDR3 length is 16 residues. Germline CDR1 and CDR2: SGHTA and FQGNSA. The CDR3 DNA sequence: TGTGCCAGCAGCTTAAAGGGGGGGGCAGGTTTTCAGCCCCAGCATTTT. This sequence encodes CASSLKGGAGFQPQHF.

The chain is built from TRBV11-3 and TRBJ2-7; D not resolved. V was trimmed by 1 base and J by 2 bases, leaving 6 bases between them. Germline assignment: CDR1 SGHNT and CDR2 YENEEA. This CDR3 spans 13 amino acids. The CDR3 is CASSLVITYEQYF. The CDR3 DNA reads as TGTGCCAGCAGCTTAGTGATAACCTACGAGCAGTACTTC.

CDR3 bases: TGCGCCAGCAGCAAGGGTGAGGGTACTAATGAAAAACTGTTTTTT. It yields the protein CASSKGEGTNEKLFF. The chain links TRBV4-1 to TRBJ1-4; no firm D call. The CDR3 contains 15 residues. Germline CDR1 reads MGHRA; CDR2 reads YSYEKL. Deletions cut 5 bases from V and 2 bases from J, with 12 bases between.

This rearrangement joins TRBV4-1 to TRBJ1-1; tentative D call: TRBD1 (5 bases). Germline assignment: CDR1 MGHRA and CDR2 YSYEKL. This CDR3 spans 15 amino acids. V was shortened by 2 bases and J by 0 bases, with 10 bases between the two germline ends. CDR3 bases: TGCGCCAGCAGCCAACCCACGACAGTGAACACTGAAGCTTTCTTT. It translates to CASSQPTTVNTEAFF.

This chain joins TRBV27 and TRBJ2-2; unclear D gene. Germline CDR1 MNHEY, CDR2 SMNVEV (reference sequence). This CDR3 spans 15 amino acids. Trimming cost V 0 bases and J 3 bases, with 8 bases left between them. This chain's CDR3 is CASSLSGAYTGELFF. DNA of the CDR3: TGTGCCAGCAGTTTATCGGGTGCTTACACCGGGGAGCTGTTTTTT.

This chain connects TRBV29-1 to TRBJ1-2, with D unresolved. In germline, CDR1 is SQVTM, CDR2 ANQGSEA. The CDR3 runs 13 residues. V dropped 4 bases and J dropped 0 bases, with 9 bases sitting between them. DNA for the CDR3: TGCAGCGTTGGGGGAGGTTCTAACTATGGCTACACCTTC. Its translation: CSVGGGSNYGYTF.

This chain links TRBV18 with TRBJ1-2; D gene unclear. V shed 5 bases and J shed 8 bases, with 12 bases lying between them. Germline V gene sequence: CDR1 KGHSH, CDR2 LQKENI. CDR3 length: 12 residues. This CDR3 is CASSSQTWGYTF. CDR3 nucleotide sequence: TGTGCCAGCTCATCGCAAACCTGGGGCTACACCTTC.

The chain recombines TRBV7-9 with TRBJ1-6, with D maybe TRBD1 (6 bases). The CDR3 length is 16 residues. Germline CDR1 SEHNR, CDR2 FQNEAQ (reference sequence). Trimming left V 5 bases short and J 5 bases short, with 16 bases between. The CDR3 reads CASSQGYRDNNSPLHF. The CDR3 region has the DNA TGTGCCAGCAGCCAAGGATACCGGGACAATAATTCACCCCTCCACTTT.

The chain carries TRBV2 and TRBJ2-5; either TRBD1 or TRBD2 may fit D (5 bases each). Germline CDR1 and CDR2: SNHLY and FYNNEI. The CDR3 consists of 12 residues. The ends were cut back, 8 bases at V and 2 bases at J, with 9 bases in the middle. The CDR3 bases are TGTGCCAGCGGGACCGAGCAAGAGACCCAGTACTTC. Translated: CASGTEQETQYF.

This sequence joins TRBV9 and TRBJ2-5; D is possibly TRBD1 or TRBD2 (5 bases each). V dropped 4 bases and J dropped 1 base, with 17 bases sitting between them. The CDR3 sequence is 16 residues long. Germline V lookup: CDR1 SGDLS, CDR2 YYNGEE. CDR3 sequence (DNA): TGTGCCAGCAGCCCCCGTTTGGGGACGTTCCAAGAGACCCAGTACTTC. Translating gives CASSPRLGTFQETQYF.

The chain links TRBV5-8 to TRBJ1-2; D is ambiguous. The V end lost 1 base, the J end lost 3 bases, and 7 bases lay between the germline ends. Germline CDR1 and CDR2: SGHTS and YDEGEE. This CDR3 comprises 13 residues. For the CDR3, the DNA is TGTGCCAGCAGCTTGTGGGGTGACTATGGCTACACCTTC. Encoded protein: CASSLWGDYGYTF.

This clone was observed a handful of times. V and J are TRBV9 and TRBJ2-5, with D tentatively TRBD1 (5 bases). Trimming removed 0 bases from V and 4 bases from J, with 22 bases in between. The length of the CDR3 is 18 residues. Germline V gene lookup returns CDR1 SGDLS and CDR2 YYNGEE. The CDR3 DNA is TGTGCCAGCAGCGTAGGAGAGGTGGGCGGACAAGGCGGAGAGACCCAGTACTTC. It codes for CASSVGEVGGQGGETQYF.

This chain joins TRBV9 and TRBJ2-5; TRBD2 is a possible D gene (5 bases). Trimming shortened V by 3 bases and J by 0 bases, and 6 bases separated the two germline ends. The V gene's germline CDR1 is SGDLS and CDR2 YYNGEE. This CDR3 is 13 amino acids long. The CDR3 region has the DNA TGTGCCAGCAGCGGGACTGACCAAGAGACCCAGTACTTC. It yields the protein CASSGTDQETQYF.

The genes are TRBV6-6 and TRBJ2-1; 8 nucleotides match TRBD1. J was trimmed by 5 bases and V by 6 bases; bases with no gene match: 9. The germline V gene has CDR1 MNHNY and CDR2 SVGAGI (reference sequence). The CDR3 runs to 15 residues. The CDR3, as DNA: TGTGCCAGCAGCCGCACCGGGACAGGTAACAATGAGCAGTTCTTC. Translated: CASSRTGTGNNEQFF.

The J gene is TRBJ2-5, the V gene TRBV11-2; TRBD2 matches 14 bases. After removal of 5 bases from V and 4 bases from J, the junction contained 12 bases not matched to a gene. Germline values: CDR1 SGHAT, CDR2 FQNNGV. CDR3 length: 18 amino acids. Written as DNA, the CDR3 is TGTGCCAGCAGCACCCTTGGGACTAGCGGGGGAGTAGGAGAGACCCAGTACTTC. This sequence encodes CASSTLGTSGGVGETQYF.

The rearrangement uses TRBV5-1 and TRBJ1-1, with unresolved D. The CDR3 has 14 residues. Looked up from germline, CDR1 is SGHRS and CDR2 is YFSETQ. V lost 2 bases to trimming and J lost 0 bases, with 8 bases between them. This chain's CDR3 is CASSFFTLNTEAFF. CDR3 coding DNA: TGCGCCAGCAGCTTTTTTACACTGAACACTGAAGCTTTCTTT. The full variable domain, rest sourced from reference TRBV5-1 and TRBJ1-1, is KAGVTQTPRYLIKTRGQQVTLSCSPISGHRSVSWYQQTPGQGLQFLFEYFSETQRNKGNFPGRFSGRQFSNSRSEMNVSTLELGDSALYLCASSFFTLNTEAFFGQGTRLTVV.

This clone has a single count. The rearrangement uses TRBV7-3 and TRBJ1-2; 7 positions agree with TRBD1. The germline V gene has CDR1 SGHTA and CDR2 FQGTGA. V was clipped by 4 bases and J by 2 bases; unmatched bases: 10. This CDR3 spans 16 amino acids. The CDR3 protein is CASSSPPTGANYGYTF. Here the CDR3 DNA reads TGTGCCAGCAGCTCCCCCCCCACAGGGGCCAACTATGGCTACACCTTC.

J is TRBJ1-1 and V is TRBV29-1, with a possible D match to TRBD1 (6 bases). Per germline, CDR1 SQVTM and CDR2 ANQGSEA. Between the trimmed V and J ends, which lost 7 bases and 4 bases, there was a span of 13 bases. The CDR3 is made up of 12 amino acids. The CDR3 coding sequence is TGCAGCGAATACCGAGGGGGCACTGAAGCTTTCTTT. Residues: CSEYRGGTEAFF.

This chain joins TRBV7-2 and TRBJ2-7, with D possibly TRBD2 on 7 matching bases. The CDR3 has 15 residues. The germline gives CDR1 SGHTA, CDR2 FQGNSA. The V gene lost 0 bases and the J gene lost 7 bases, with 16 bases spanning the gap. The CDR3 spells CASSLALGGAREQYF. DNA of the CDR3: TGTGCCAGCAGCTTAGCGCTTGGGGGGGCGCGTGAGCAGTACTTC.

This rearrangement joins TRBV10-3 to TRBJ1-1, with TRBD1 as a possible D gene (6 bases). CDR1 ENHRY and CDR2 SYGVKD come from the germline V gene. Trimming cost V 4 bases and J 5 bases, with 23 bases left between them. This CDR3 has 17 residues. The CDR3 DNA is TGTGCCATCAGTGGAGGTAGGCTTGGGGGCGAGGGAACTGAAGCTTTCTTT. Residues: CAISGGRLGGEGTEAFF.

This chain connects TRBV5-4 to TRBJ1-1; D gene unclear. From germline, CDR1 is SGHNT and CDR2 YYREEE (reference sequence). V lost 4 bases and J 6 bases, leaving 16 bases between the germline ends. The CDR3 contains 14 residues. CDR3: CASSPTRVRAEAFF. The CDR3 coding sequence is TGTGCCAGCAGCCCTACAAGGGTACGGGCTGAAGCTTTCTTT.

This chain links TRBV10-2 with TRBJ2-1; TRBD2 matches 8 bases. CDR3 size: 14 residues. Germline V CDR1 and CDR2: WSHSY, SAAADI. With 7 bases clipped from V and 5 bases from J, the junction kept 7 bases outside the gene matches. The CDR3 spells CASMKSGGNNEQFF. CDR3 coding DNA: TGCGCCAGCATGAAGAGCGGGGGCAACAATGAGCAGTTCTTC.

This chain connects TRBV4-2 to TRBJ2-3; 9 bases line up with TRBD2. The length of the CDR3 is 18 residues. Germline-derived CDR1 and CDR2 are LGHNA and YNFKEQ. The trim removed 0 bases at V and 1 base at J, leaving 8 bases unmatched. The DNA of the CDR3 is TGTGCCAGCAGCCAAGATAGGGGACTAGCCGGGGGCACAGATACGCAGTATTTT. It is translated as CASSQDRGLAGGTDTQYF.

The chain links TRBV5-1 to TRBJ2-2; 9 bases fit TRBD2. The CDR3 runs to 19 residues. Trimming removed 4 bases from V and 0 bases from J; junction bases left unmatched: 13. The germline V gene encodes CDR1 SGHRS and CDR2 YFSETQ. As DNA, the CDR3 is TGCGCCAGCAGCAAAATCCAGCGGGGGGCCGACGCGAACACCGGGGAGCTGTTTTTT. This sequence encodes CASSKIQRGADANTGELFF.